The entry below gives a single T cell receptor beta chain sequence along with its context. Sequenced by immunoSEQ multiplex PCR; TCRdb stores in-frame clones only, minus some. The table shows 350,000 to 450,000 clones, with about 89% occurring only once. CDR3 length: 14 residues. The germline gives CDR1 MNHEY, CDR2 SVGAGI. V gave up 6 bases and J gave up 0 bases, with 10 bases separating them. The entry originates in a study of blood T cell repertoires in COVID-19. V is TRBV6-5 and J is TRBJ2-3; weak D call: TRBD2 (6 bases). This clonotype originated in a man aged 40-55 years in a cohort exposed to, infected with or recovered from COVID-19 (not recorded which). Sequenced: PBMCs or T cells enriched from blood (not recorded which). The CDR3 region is CASSKSGSTDTQYF. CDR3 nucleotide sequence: TGTGCCAGCAGCAAAAGCGGGAGCACAGATACGCAGTATTTT.